The T cell receptor beta chain under discussion was sequenced for a study of molecular identifiers for immune sequencing clone quantification (dated by TCRdb to the late 2010s). Turning to the overall study: In a replicate experiment, RNA from roughly 20,000 or 100,000 naive CD8 T cells was split into five aliquots, four of which were sequenced. CD8 T cells were used in a methods study to benchmark molecular-identifier clustering-based TCR repertoire sequencing (MIDCIRS) and TCR RNA copy counting. Results and caveats for the whole study, not just this receptor: In CMV-specific effector cells, over 99% of molecules were held by clones above 20 RNA copies, whereas under 1% of molecules were held by such clones in naive cells. Spiked-in Jurkat TCR RNA equal to a single cell's worth was reported to be detectable even within 1,200,000 naive CD8 T cells. Spiked-in Jurkat TCR RNA (approximately 10 copies' worth), which is not part of the donor repertoire, was contained in the naive libraries. Highly expanded clone sizes could be underestimated if identical TCR molecules share a barcode. Without barcode sub-clustering, chimeric consensus sequences inflated TCR diversity; chimeras reached as high as 47%. Modeling indicated about 3 TCR RNA copies recovered per cell, compared with 7.5 to 10 by digital PCR, which implies a capture efficiency of 25% to 35%.

Libraries of naive CD8 T cells were generated from around 20,000 to 990,000 sorted cells, with 10%, 30% or 50% of the purified RNA used. Naive CD8 T cells were FACS-sorted as CD8+CD4-CCR7+CD45RA+ on a BD FACSAria II into RLT Plus buffer. Detection sensitivity was tested by spiking Jurkat RNA equal to ten or so TCR copies' worth into samples containing roughly 17,000-1,000,000 naive CD8 T cells. Enrichment of CD8 T cells was done with RosetteSep CD8+ T Cell Enrichment Cocktail plus Ficoll-Paque, and ACK red cell lysis came afterward. Comment on this clonotype: Its antigen is still unknown. The record has no base qualities; no much larger clone is one base away.

Library generation was performed with PCR. The data were produced on a NextSeq 500. Bulk TCR libraries were made following a previously described method, with the TCR primers given in Table S5. Purification of total RNA was performed with the Qiagen AllPrep DNA/RNA kit. Before any analysis, reads coming from multiple sequencing runs of the same library were combined into one pool. The authors' analysis ran thus. Only reads with exact TCR constant sequence were kept, trimmed to 150 nt, and grouped by their 12-nt molecular barcodes. Reads in each barcode group were sub-clustered using a 15% Levenshtein threshold, and a quality-weighted consensus sequence was built for each RNA molecule. Non-functional sequences were removed, as were lower-count sequences one edit away from another. Based on a fit of two negative binomial distributions, barcode sub-clusters having less than 20% of the maximum read count were discarded. The public sequencing data were trimmed at Q25 with fastp and processed into clonotypes with MiXCR by TCRdb, which kept only in-frame beta chains. CDR3 protein duplicates are merged, each entry listing the most common genes and DNA. For this entry, the V and J calls and clone size follow TCRdb and not the study's own pipeline. The sample includes approximately 500,000 distinct CDR3 sequences, with around 23% observed a single time. Of the sample, under 0.8% falls within the top ten clones.

The clonotype was recovered from a human donor in good health. Some libraries in this study had Jurkat cell RNA spiked in. Sequenced: naive CD8+ T cells from blood, with Jurkat cell RNA spiked in. The label giving this sample's cell subset or site can be read as: FACS-sorted CD8+CD4-CCR7+CD45RA+ naive T cells.

The DNA sequence reads TGTGCCAGCAGCGTAGGAGATTTCCTTCAAGGGCCGGCTCGGGACAGGGTAATAGATACGCAGTATTTT. Translated, this gives CASSVGDFLQGPARDRVIDTQYF. The sequence links TRBV9 to TRBJ2-3; TRBD1 aligns with 9 central bases. From a lookup of the germline V gene, CDR1 and CDR2 are SGDLS and YYNGEE. From the cysteine up to the phenylalanine, the CDR3 has a length of 23 residues. Just the 69-base CDR3 DNA is kept, in frame starting at base 1. After removal of 0 bases from V and 5 bases from J, the junction retains 28 bases not matched to a gene.